The next 8 T cell receptor beta chains were all read from a single sample in a study of neurological immune-mediated disorders. As for time point: technical triplicate 2. TCRdb redid the calling of the 5' RACE reads with MiXCR, one entry per CDR3 protein. This sample has more than 30,000 distinct CDR3 sequences, with roughly 13% found just once. The specimen was CD4+ T cells from blood. Every receptor here comes from a female donor with HTLV-1-associated myelopathy (HAM/TSP).

The V and J genes are TRBV5-1 and TRBJ2-4; TRBD1 is a possible D gene (5 bases). Trimming cost V 0 bases and J 0 bases, with 13 bases left between them. CDR3 length equals 17 residues. Germline V gene data show CDR1 as SGHRS and CDR2 as YFSETQ. DNA for the CDR3: TGCGCCAGCAGCTTGGATCCAGGGCGACTAGCCAAAAACATTCAGTACTTC. Amino acid sequence: CASSLDPGRLAKNIQYF.

This clonotype was detected many times. The CDR3 loop is CASSQVASGTYEQYF. CDR3 bases: TGTGCCAGCAGCCAAGTGGCTAGCGGGACATACGAGCAGTACTTC. The V and J genes are TRBV3-1 and TRBJ2-7; 9 bases align to TRBD2. Per the germline V gene, CDR1 is LGHDT and CDR2 is YNNKEL (reference sequence). CDR3 length: 15 amino acids. V shed 1 base, J shed 4 bases, and the junction held 5 bases outside the gene matches.

This clonotype was counted at least ten times. This chain links TRBV4-1 with TRBJ1-2, with D tentatively TRBD1 (5 bases). With 0 bases removed from V and 1 base from J, the gap between germline ends came to 9 bases. The germline CDR1 and CDR2 sequences are MGHRA and YSYEKL. The CDR3 extends over 15 amino acids. This CDR3 is CASSQEPTVNYGYTF. The CDR3 nucleotides are TGCGCCAGCAGCCAAGAGCCGACAGTTAACTATGGCTACACCTTC.

In this sample, this clonotype turned up many times. J is TRBJ1-2 and V is TRBV24-1, with D uncertain. The V end was cut by 1 base, the J end by 0 bases, with 8 bases between. The germline gives CDR1 KGHDR, CDR2 SFDVKD. This CDR3 is 15 amino acids long. The CDR3 sequence: CATSDFNGANYGYTF. The CDR3 DNA reads as TGTGCCACCAGTGATTTTAACGGAGCTAACTATGGCTACACCTTC.

This clonotype was recorded at least ten times. CDR3 residues: CATDRGGSGNTIYF. DNA for the CDR3: TGTGCCACCGACAGGGGAGGCTCTGGAAACACCATATATTTT. The chain combines TRBV2 with TRBJ1-3; 8 bases line up with TRBD1. The V gene's germline CDR1 is SNHLY and CDR2 FYNNEI. The CDR3 consists of 14 residues. Trimming cost V 10 bases and J 0 bases; bases outside gene matches: 5.

This clonotype was seen repeatedly, ten times or more. The V and J genes are TRBV7-9 and TRBJ2-7; 7 bases line up with TRBD1. The CDR3 sequence is 16 residues long. Unmatched junction bases numbered 18, after V lost 7 bases and J lost 6 bases. Per the germline V gene, CDR1 is SEHNR and CDR2 is FQNEAQ (reference sequence). CDR3: CASKPPQRDRVTEQYF. The CDR3 nucleotides read TGTGCCAGCAAACCTCCCCAAAGAGACAGGGTCACCGAGCAGTACTTC.

This clonotype was counted ten times or more. The rearrangement uses TRBV6-6 and TRBJ1-6, with 10 bases that match TRBD1. The CDR3 is 15 residues long. The V gene end was trimmed by 6 bases and the J gene end by 5 bases; junction bases not matched to a gene: 4. From germline, CDR1 is MNHNY and CDR2 SVGAGI (reference sequence). CDR3 in amino acids: CASRPGQGDNSPLHF. The CDR3 region has the DNA TGTGCCAGCAGGCCCGGACAGGGGGATAATTCACCCCTCCACTTT.

The rearrangement joins TRBV5-1 to TRBJ1-1; a possible D gene is TRBD1 (5 bases). CDR1 and CDR2 from the germline V gene are SGHRS and YFSETQ. There are 16 residues in the CDR3. V was shortened by 0 bases and J by 5 bases, with 17 bases between the two germline ends. For the CDR3, the DNA is TGCGCCAGCAGCTTGGGAGGGGCTCCTAGGGGTACTGAAGCTTTCTTT. It encodes CASSLGGAPRGTEAFF. The whole variable domain, filled in from reference TRBV5-1 and TRBJ1-1, reads KAGVTQTPRYLIKTRGQQVTLSCSPISGHRSVSWYQQTPGQGLQFLFEYFSETQRNKGNFPGRFSGRQFSNSRSEMNVSTLELGDSALYLCASSLGGAPRGTEAFFGQGTRLTVV.